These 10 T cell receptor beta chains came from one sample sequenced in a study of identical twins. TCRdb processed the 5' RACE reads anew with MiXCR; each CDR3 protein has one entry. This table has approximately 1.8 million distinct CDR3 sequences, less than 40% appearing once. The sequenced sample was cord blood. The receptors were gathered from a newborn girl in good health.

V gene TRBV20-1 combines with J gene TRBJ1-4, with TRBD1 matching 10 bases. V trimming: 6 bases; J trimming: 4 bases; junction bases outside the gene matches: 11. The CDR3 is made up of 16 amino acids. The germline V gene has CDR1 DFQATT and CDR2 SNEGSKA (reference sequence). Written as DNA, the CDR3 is TGCAGTGCACGACCGGGACAGGGGAGAGATAATGAAAAACTGTTTTTT. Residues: CSARPGQGRDNEKLFF.

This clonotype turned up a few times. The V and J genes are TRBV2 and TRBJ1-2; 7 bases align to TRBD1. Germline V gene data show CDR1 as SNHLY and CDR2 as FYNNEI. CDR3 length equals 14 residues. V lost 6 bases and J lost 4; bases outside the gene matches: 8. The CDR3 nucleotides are TGTGCCAGCAGCCGTCGACAGGGCGGCTATGGCTACACCTTC. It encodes CASSRRQGGYGYTF. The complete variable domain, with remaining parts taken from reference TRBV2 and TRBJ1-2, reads EPEVTQTPSHQVTQMGQEVILRCVPISNHLYFYWYRQILGQKVEFLVSFYNNEISEKSEIFDDQFSVERPDGSNFTLKIRSTKLEDSAMYFCASSRRQGGYGYTFGSGTRLTVV.

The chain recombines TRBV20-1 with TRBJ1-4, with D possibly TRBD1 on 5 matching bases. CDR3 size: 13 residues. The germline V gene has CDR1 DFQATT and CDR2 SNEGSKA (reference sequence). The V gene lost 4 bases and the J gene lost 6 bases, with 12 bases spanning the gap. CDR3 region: CSATGTGDEKLFF. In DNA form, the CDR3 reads TGCAGTGCTACCGGGACGGGGGATGAAAAACTGTTTTTT.

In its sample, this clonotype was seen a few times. The CDR3 here is CASSSSIETQYF. Written as DNA, the CDR3 is TGTGCCAGCAGCTCTAGCATAGAGACCCAGTACTTC. The V and J genes are TRBV12-3 or TRBV12-4 and TRBJ2-5, with D possibly TRBD2 on 5 matching bases. CDR3 length: 12 residues. Trimming cost V 6 bases and J 4 bases, with 9 bases left between them.

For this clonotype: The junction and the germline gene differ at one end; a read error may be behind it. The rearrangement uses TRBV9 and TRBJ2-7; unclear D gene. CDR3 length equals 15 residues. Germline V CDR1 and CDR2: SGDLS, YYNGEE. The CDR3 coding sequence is TGTGCCAGCGGCGTAGGATCCGTGGGTCCGTACGAGCAGTACTTC. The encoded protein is CASGVGSVGPYEQYF.

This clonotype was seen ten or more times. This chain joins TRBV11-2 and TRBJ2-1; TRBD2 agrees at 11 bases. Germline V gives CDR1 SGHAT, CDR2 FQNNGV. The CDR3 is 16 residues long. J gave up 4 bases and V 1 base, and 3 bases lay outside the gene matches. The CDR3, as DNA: TGTGCCAGCAGCTTAGTGAGGACTAGCGGGTACAATGAGCAGTTCTTC. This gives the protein CASSLVRTSGYNEQFF. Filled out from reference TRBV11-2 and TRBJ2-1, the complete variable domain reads EAGVAQSPRYKIIEKRQSVAFWCNPISGHATLYWYQQILGQGPKLLIQFQNNGVVDDSQLPKDRFSAERLKGVDSTLKIQPAKLEDSAVYLCASSLVRTSGYNEQFFGPGTRLTVL.

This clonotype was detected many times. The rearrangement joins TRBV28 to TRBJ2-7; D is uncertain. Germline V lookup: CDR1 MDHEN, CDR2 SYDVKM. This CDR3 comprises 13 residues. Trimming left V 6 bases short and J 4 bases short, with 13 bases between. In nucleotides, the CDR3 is TGTGCCAGCAGCCTGCCGCGCGGATACGAGCAGTACTTC. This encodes CASSLPRGYEQYF.

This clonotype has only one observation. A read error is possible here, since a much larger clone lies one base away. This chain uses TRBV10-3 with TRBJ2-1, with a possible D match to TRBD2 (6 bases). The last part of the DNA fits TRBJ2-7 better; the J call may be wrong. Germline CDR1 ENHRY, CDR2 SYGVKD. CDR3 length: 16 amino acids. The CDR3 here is CAISDFHRDSYNEQYF. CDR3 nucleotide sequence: TGTGCCATCAGTGACTTCCACCGGGACTCCTACAATGAGCAGTACTTC.

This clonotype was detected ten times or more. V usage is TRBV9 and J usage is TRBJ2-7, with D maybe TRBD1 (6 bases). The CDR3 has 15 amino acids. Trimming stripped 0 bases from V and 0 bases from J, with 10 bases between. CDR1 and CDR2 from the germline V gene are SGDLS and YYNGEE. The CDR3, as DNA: TGTGCCAGCAGCGTAGGACAGGCCAGCTCCTACGAGCAGTACTTC. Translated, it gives CASSVGQASSYEQYF.

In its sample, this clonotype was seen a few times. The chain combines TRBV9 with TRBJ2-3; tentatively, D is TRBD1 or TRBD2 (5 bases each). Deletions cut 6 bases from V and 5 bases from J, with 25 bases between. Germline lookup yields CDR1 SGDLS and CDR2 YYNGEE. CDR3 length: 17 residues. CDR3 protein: CASIPPGTQTLGDTQYF. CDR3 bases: TGTGCCAGCATCCCCCCCGGGACCCAAACCCTCGGAGATACGCAGTATTTT. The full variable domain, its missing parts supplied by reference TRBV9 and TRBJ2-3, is DSGVTQTPKHLITATGQRVTLRCSPRSGDLSVYWYQQSLDQGLQFLIQYYNGEERAKGNILERFSAQQFPDLHSELNLSSLELGDSALYFCASIPPGTQTLGDTQYFGPGTRLTVL.